This TCR beta chain was identified in a study of brain T cells in children with intractable seizures. The time point denotes: blood from clinic visit 5 months post-surgery; TSC patient then seizure free. Only cases whose brain tissue showed the highest T cell transcript signatures were sequenced. Patients received at least one anti-epileptic drug before surgery. Germline V gives CDR1 SGHNT, CDR2 YYREEE (reference sequence). The CDR3 totals 16 residues. The V and J ends lost 0 bases and 0 bases, in that order; junction bases with no gene match: 4. The repertoire was sequenced with immunoSEQ multiplex PCR; TCRdb's copy has only in-frame clones and lacks some. The sample has 300,000 to 400,000 clones, about 94% seen once; the top ten hold 5.5% to 6%.

This sequence originates from a boy under three years old with tuberous sclerosis and intractable seizures. V is TRBV5-4 and J is TRBJ1-1; the match to TRBD1 covers 8 bases. The starting material was peripheral blood, obtained 5 to 6 months after surgery. Written as DNA, the CDR3 is TGTGCCAGCAGCTTGGGGACAGGGAGTTTGAACACTGAAGCTTTCTTT. Its protein is CASSLGTGSLNTEAFF.